These 28 T cell receptor beta chains originate from one sample sequenced in a study of breast tumors, draining lymph nodes, adjacent tissues. TCRdb re-derived calls from the multiplex PCR reads in MiXCR, one entry per CDR3 protein. The sample has over 60,000 distinct CDR3 sequences; around two fifths are singletons. Sequenced input: breast tumor tissue. These receptors were obtained from a female donor with breast cancer. Some clones in this sample may be carry-over from other donors' samples.

This chain connects TRBV11-3 to TRBJ2-1; maybe TRBD2 (5 bases). Trimming pared 0 bases from V and 9 bases from J, leaving 18 bases between. Germline V gene lookup returns CDR1 SGHNT and CDR2 YENEEA. The CDR3 spans 16 residues. The CDR3, as DNA: TGTGCCAGCAGCTTAGACCCGTTAGGACGGGGATTTGAGCAGTTCTTC. Translated: CASSLDPLGRGFEQFF.

The V gene is TRBV9, the J gene TRBJ2-5; D remains ambiguous. CDR3 length: 15 residues. From germline, CDR1 is SGDLS and CDR2 YYNGEE. Trimming removed 4 bases at V and 2 bases at J, with 15 bases between. The CDR3 sequence: CASSLFDGSQETQYF. The CDR3 DNA is TGTGCCAGCAGCCTTTTCGACGGTTCTCAAGAGACCCAGTACTTC.

This clonotype was detected many times. The V and J genes are TRBV20-1 and TRBJ1-6, with unresolved D. The CDR3 has 15 amino acids. Trimming pared 6 bases from V and 9 bases from J, leaving 21 bases between. CDR1 is DFQATT, CDR2 SNEGSKA, per germline (reference sequence). The CDR3 DNA is TGCAGTGCCCCACAAGGAGTTCCTTTGGGTTCACCCCTCCACTTT. This gives the protein CSAPQGVPLGSPLHF.

This clonotype has just a few counts. The chain links TRBV20-1 to TRBJ2-5, with D uncertain. CDR1 is DFQATT and CDR2 is SNEGSKA in the germline V gene (reference sequence). The CDR3 is 11 amino acids. V was cut by 1 base and J by 5 bases, with 5 bases left in between. The CDR3 loop reads CSARGGETQYF. CDR3 bases: TGCAGTGCTAGAGGTGGGGAGACCCAGTACTTC.

This clonotype appeared a few times. Relative to the germline gene, one junction end is altered; a read error may explain this. This CDR3 reads CASSHSGTRGGNEQFF. The CDR3 DNA sequence: TGTGCCAGCAGTCACTCCGGGACTAGGGGGGGGAATGAGCAGTTCTTC. The chain is built from TRBV6-2 or TRBV6-3 and TRBJ2-1; TRBD2 matches 8 bases. Germline-derived CDR1 and CDR2 are MNHEY and SVGEGT. This CDR3 is 16 amino acids long.

The rearrangement joins TRBV11-2 to TRBJ2-7; 7 bases map to TRBD2. Trimming took 4 bases from V and 0 from J; bases not matched to a gene: 9. The CDR3 runs 16 residues. Germline V gives CDR1 SGHAT, CDR2 FQNNGV. The CDR3 bases are TGTGCCAGCAGCTCACTATCTAGCGGTGTCTCCTACGAGCAGTACTTC. Encoded protein: CASSSLSSGVSYEQYF.

A word on this clonotype: This may be a read error, as it is one base from a much larger clone. The chain combines TRBV6-2 or TRBV6-3 with TRBJ2-2, with a weak D call TRBD2 (6 bases). Germline V CDR1 and CDR2: MNHEY, SVGEGT. The CDR3 is 12 residues long. CDR3 coding DNA: TGTGCCAGCAGTTACTGGGGGGTGGAGCTGTCTTTT. This encodes CASSYWGVELSF.

This clonotype was seen only once. In DNA form, the CDR3 reads TGTGCCACCAGCAGGGACAGGGGGGTCACAGATACGCAGTATTTT. This codes for CATSRDRGVTDTQYF. The rearrangement links TRBV15 to TRBJ2-3; 10 nucleotides match TRBD1. This CDR3 is 15 amino acids long. Germline assignment: CDR1 LNHNV and CDR2 YYDKDF (reference sequence). The V gene end was trimmed by 3 bases and the J gene end by 2 bases; junction bases not matched to a gene: 2.

The rearrangement uses TRBV7-9 and TRBJ1-4; no firm D call. Per the germline V gene, CDR1 is SEHNR and CDR2 is FQNEAQ (reference sequence). The CDR3 has 13 residues. V lost 5 bases, J lost 2 bases, and 6 bases lay in between. The CDR3 here is CASSPPTNEKLFF. DNA for the CDR3: TGTGCCAGCAGCCCCCCGACTAATGAAAAACTGTTTTTT.

V and J are TRBV29-1 and TRBJ2-5; D not certain. Germline V gives CDR1 SQVTM, CDR2 ANQGSEA. Trimming took off 1 base at V and 5 bases at J, with 8 bases between the two ends. The CDR3 runs 12 residues. This CDR3 is CSVEGGWETQYF. The CDR3 DNA reads TGCAGCGTTGAAGGGGGTTGGGAGACCCAGTACTTC. The full variable domain, its missing parts supplied by reference TRBV29-1 and TRBJ2-5, is SAVISQKPSRDICQRGTSLTIQCQVDSQVTMMFWYRQQPGQSLTLIATANQGSEATYESGFVIDKFPISRPNLTFSTLTVSNMSPEDSSIYLCSVEGGWETQYFGPGTRLLVL.

CDR3 nucleotide sequence: TGTGCCACCAGCAGTTACTTGGGCACCACAGATACGCAGTATTTT. This sequence encodes CATSSYLGTTDTQYF. The V call is TRBV15, the J call TRBJ2-3; D is unresolved. The CDR3 runs to 15 residues. The ends were cut back, 3 bases at V and 2 bases at J, with 12 bases in the middle. Germline CDR1 is LNHNV and CDR2 is YYDKDF (reference sequence).

The sample holds many counts of this clonotype. The chain links TRBV7-9 to TRBJ1-2; maybe TRBD1 (5 bases). This CDR3 spans 13 amino acids. Germline loops: CDR1 SEHNR, CDR2 FQNEAQ (reference sequence). V dropped 4 bases and J dropped 4 bases, with 10 bases sitting between them. The CDR3 protein is CASSWGESYGYTF. The CDR3 DNA reads TGTGCCAGCAGCTGGGGGGAGTCCTATGGCTACACCTTC. Full variable domain (rest looked up from reference TRBV7-9 and TRBJ1-2): DTGVSQNPRHKITKRGQNVTFRCDPISEHNRLYWYRQTLGQGPEFLTYFQNEAQLEKSRLLSDRFSAERPKGSFSTLEIQRTEQGDSAMYLCASSWGESYGYTFGSGTRLTVV.

In its sample, this clonotype was seen a few times. V gene TRBV25-1 combines with J gene TRBJ1-2; tentative D call: TRBD1 (5 bases). The ends were cut back, 6 bases at V and 1 base at J, with 18 bases in the middle. This CDR3 region has 16 residues. The germline V gene encodes CDR1 MGHDK and CDR2 SYGVNS. CDR3 sequence (DNA): TGTGCCAGCAGCGTTGGGTCCACAGGTGATAACTATGGCTACACCTTC. Residues: CASSVGSTGDNYGYTF.

This clonotype has at least ten counts. J is TRBJ1-2 and V is TRBV3-1, with a tentative D call TRBD1 (5 bases). The CDR3 has 13 residues. The germline CDR1 and CDR2 sequences are LGHDT and YNNKEL (reference sequence). Trimming took 4 bases from V and 3 from J, leaving 9 bases between them. CDR3 nucleotide sequence: TGTGCCAGCAGCCCCAGAGGGGACTATGGCTACACCTTC. Residues: CASSPRGDYGYTF.

Many counts were recorded for this clonotype. The rearrangement links TRBV3-1 to TRBJ1-2; the D gene is possibly TRBD1 (5 bases). CDR1 LGHDT and CDR2 YNNKEL come from the germline V gene (reference sequence). This CDR3 has 15 residues. The V gene lost 1 base and the J gene lost 4 bases, with 13 bases spanning the gap. Here the CDR3 reads CASSQGGRTSYGYTF. The DNA of the CDR3 is TGTGCCAGCAGCCAAGGGGGCCGGACGAGCTATGGCTACACCTTC.

This clonotype was picked up many times. The chain links TRBV5-1 to TRBJ2-5; D remains unclear. Trimming shortened V by 0 bases and J by 1 base, and 10 bases separated the two germline ends. This CDR3 spans 15 amino acids. Germline V gene data show CDR1 as SGHRS and CDR2 as YFSETQ. The CDR3 nucleotides read TGCGCCAGCAGCTTGGCTGGAAACCCCCAAGAGACCCAGTACTTC. Its translation: CASSLAGNPQETQYF.

This clonotype appeared a few times. The rearrangement uses TRBV28 and TRBJ2-1; maybe TRBD1 (6 bases). The V gene lost 8 bases and the J gene lost 6 bases, with 20 bases spanning the gap. This CDR3 has 15 amino acids. The germline V gene has CDR1 MDHEN and CDR2 SYDVKM. The CDR3 sequence: CASGSSSGVVNEQFF. The CDR3 region has the DNA TGTGCCAGCGGCTCAAGCTCAGGGGTGGTCAATGAGCAGTTCTTC.

This clonotype was recorded at least ten times. A much larger clone lies one base from this, so it may be a read error. This chain uses TRBV7-6 with TRBJ2-6; D may be TRBD1 (5 bases). The CDR3 has 18 amino acids. Per germline, CDR1 SGHVS and CDR2 FNYEAQ. The CDR3 DNA is TGTGCCAGCAGCGCCCCAAGTGAGGTCAGCTCTGGGGCCCACGTCCTGACTTTC. Its protein product is CASSAPSEVSSGAHVLTF.

This clonotype ranks as medium-sized (0.01 to 0.1%). The chain employs TRBV7-9 and TRBJ1-2; D possibly corresponds to TRBD1 (6 bases). Germline CDR1 SEHNR, CDR2 FQNEAQ (reference sequence). This CDR3 has 14 amino acids. V shed 0 bases and J shed 4 bases, with 9 bases lying between them. The CDR3 region is CASSLARGFYGYTF. The CDR3 DNA sequence: TGTGCCAGCAGCTTAGCCAGGGGCTTCTATGGCTACACCTTC.

This clonotype has at least ten counts. It may be a read error: a sequence one base away is much more abundant. The chain carries TRBV20-1 and TRBJ2-7; 7 nucleotides match TRBD2. The germline gives CDR1 DFQATT, CDR2 SNEGSKA (reference sequence). There are 11 residues in the CDR3. The CDR3 nucleotides are TGCAGTGCTAGGGGGGACTACGAGCAGTCCTTC. Amino acids: CSARGDYEQSF.

The rearrangement joins TRBV14 to TRBJ2-1, with no clear D. The length of the CDR3 is 15 residues. In germline, CDR1 is SGHDN, CDR2 FVKESK. Trimming cost V 4 bases and J 12 bases, with 22 bases left between them. The CDR3 DNA reads TGTGCCAGCAGCCCCTTTGATGCCATCTACAACGGGCAGTTCTTC. Translated, it gives CASSPFDAIYNGQFF.

The rearrangement joins TRBV6-5 to TRBJ1-2, with D uncertain. This CDR3 region has 13 residues. The V end was cut by 2 bases, the J end by 4 bases, with 8 bases between. Germline CDR1 MNHEY, CDR2 SVGAGI. CDR3 in amino acids: CASSYTGFYGYTF. The CDR3 region has the DNA TGTGCCAGCAGTTACACCGGGTTCTATGGCTACACCTTC.

Many counts were recorded for this clonotype. The CDR3 is CASSRARSYEQYF. The CDR3 region has the DNA TGTGCCAGCAGTAGGGCGAGATCCTACGAGCAGTACTTC. This sequence joins TRBV12-3 or TRBV12-4 and TRBJ2-7; D not certain. V lost 5 bases, J lost 1 base, and 9 bases lay in between. This CDR3 spans 13 amino acids.

By share, this clonotype counts as medium-sized. CDR3 loop: CATSRDKRQTNQPQHF. CDR3 DNA: TGTGCCACCAGCAGAGATAAACGACAGACGAATCAGCCCCAGCATTTT. The genes are TRBV15 and TRBJ1-5, with TRBD1 as a possible D gene (5 bases). V shed 0 bases and J shed 4 bases, with 13 bases lying between them. The germline V gene has CDR1 LNHNV and CDR2 YYDKDF (reference sequence). The CDR3 is 16 amino acids.

This chain connects TRBV24-1 to TRBJ2-2, with D maybe TRBD1 (5 bases). The CDR3 has 16 residues. Germline CDR1 is KGHDR and CDR2 is SFDVKD. V lost 7 bases and J lost 1, with 15 bases in between. CDR3 bases: TGTGCCACCAGGGGGCCTTGGTGGATGAACACCGGGGAGCTGTTTTTT. It yields the protein CATRGPWWMNTGELFF.

Ten or more counts support this clonotype. The chain couples TRBV6-2 or TRBV6-3 to TRBJ2-7; 7 bases fit TRBD2. This CDR3 has 13 amino acids. Germline V CDR1 and CDR2: MNHEY, SVGEGT. In nucleotides, the CDR3 is TGTGCTGGCGGGGCGGGGGACCACTACGAGCAGTACTTC. Encoded protein: CAGGAGDHYEQYF.

On this clonotype: The final CDR3 position lacks the conserved phenylalanine or tryptophan, pointing to a likely read error. The chain couples TRBV7-2 to TRBJ2-3, with D possibly TRBD2 on 5 matching bases. Germline V gene sequence: CDR1 SGHTA, CDR2 FQGNSA. The CDR3 covers 14 residues. V lost 2 bases to trimming and J lost 6 bases, with 12 bases between them. This chain's CDR3 is CASSLRSGKDTQYP. The CDR3 DNA sequence: TGTGCCAGCAGCTTACGGAGCGGCAAGGATACGCAGTATCCT.

The chain joins TRBV29-1 to TRBJ2-2; no firm D call. The germline CDR1 and CDR2 sequences are SQVTM and ANQGSEA. Trimming removed 5 bases from V and 0 bases from J, with 7 bases in between. The CDR3 loop spans 13 amino acids. CDR3 region: CSVYEANTGELFF. CDR3 coding DNA: TGCAGCGTTTACGAAGCGAACACCGGGGAGCTGTTTTTT.